The T cell receptor beta chain under discussion was sequenced for a study of OX40 agonist ivuxolimab in advanced cancers. Study overall: Prior anti-PD-1, anti-PD-L1 or anti-CTLA-4 therapy was allowed; 40% to 50% had some. Study conclusions and caveats: Partial responders at 0.1-3.0 mg/kg had among the lowest clonal expansion.

Sequencing was performed with immunoSEQ multiplex PCR; in TCRdb, only in-frame clones are kept and a portion is missing. The sample includes over 9,000 clones, about 86% of them seen just once. Regarding this clone: Antigen specificity is unknown.

Germline-derived CDR1 and CDR2 are LGHNA and YSLEER. The CDR3 loop spans 14 amino acids. The ends were cut back, 1 base at V and 7 bases at J, with 10 bases in the middle. The material was CD4+ or CD8+ T cells sorted from blood, obtained in a trial of the OX40 agonist ivuxolimab. The receptor was derived from an adult with an advanced solid tumor such as melanoma, head and neck, liver or kidney cancer. V usage is TRBV4-3 and J usage is TRBJ2-2; D is tentatively TRBD1 or TRBD2 (5 bases each). The CDR3 loop is CASSQGGAGGELFF. Here the CDR3 DNA reads TGCGCCAGCAGCCAAGGAGGGGCCGGCGGGGAGCTGTTTTTT.